This T cell receptor (beta chain) is drawn from a study of cytomegalovirus exposure and HLA in healthy donors. Across the study: Assignment to the Caucasian-associated ancestry cluster applied to approximately 80% of the approximately 380 genotyped donors. General observations from the study: Excluded: some indistinguishable V segments such as TRBV6-2 and TRBV6-3. Highest at DRB1 and lowest at HLA-C, TCR association rates differed among HLA loci in a later analysis.

13 Jbeta primers and 60 Vbeta primers were used for the PCR. Clones were read by immunoSEQ multiplex PCR, and TCRdb kept only the in-frame ones, dropping some. The repertoire holds 99,000 or so clones, with about 83% as singletons. Points on this clone: As yet, its antigen is unknown.

This cohort consisted of healthy bone marrow donors. The CDR3 has 13 residues. V lost 10 bases to trimming and J lost 4 bases; unmatched junction nucleotides: 5. The germline V gene has CDR1 MNHEY and CDR2 SVGAGI. Sequences were obtained from PBMCs. V is TRBV6-5 and J is TRBJ2-3; 10 bases line up with TRBD2. This sequence was found in a man younger than 30 in good health and CMV-seronegative. The CDR3 here is CATIAGGSDTQYF. As DNA, the CDR3 is TGTGCCACAATAGCGGGAGGCTCAGATACGCAGTATTTT.